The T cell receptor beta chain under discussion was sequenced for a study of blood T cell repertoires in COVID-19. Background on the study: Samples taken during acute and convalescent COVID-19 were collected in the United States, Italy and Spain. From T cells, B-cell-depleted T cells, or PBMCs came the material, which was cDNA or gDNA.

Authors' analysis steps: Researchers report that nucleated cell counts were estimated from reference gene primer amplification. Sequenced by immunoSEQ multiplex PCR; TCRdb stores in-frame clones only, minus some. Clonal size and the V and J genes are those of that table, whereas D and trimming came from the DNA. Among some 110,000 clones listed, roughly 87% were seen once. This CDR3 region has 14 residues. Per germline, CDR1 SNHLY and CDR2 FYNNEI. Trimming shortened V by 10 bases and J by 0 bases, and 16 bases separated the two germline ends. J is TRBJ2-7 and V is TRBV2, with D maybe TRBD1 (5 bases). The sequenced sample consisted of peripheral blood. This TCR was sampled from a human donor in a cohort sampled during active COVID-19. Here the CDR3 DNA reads TGTGCCATATCAGGGCCCAGAAGCTCCTACGAGCAGTACTTC. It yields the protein CAISGPRSSYEQYF.